Below, one T cell receptor (beta chain) is given with its context. These data come from a study of blood T cell repertoires in COVID-19. At the level of the study: Some COVID-19 samples were acute and others convalescent; all came from the United States, Italy and Spain. The analysed material was cDNA or gDNA that came from T cells, B-cell-depleted T cells, or PBMCs.

Per the original methods: Estimation of nucleated cell counts was performed using reference gene primer amplification. This table comes from immunoSEQ multiplex PCR, and its TCRdb copy is limited to in-frame clones, with some not included. The DNA gave D and trimming, while V, J and clone size come from that table. In the table there are approximately 240,000 clones, approximately 86% of which are singletons. From germline, CDR1 is GTSNPN and CDR2 SVGIG (reference sequence). The CDR3 has 15 amino acids. Trimming cost V 0 bases and J 1 base; bases outside gene matches: 4. The clonotype originates from a woman aged 25 to 39 who had recovered from COVID-19. The sample comprised peripheral blood. J is TRBJ2-3 and V is TRBV30, with 7 bases lining up with TRBD2. This CDR3 reads CAWSVGTTRTDTQYF. DNA for the CDR3: TGTGCCTGGAGTGTGGGGACTACTCGCACAGATACGCAGTATTTT.